Shown below are 28 T cell receptor beta chains from a single sample sequenced in a study of blood T cells in healthy people across ages. The second PCR ran roughly 7 to 12 cycles with a sample-barcoded 5' primer and J-beta primers. A single record per CDR3 protein comes from TCRdb applying MiXCR to the 5' RACE reads. Of fewer than 950,000 distinct CDR3 sequences listed, approximately 35% are singletons. Input material: blood. Every receptor here comes from a man between 18 and 35 years old in good health.

V gene TRBV28 combines with J gene TRBJ1-5; D gene uncertain. Trimming cost V 6 bases and J 4 bases, with 16 bases left between them. CDR1 is MDHEN and CDR2 is SYDVKM in the germline V gene. There are 15 residues in the CDR3. The CDR3 loop is CASRLRLGENQPQHF. CDR3 nucleotide sequence: TGTGCCAGCAGACTCCGGCTTGGGGAAAATCAGCCCCAGCATTTT.

The CDR3 DNA reads as TGTGCCAGCAGCGCCGACAGTACGAACACCGGGGAGCTGTTTTTT. It specifies CASSADSTNTGELFF. This sequence joins TRBV7-3 and TRBJ2-2, with a tentative D call TRBD1 (5 bases). Trimming removed 5 bases at V and 0 bases at J, with 10 bases between. The CDR3 has 15 residues. The germline V gene encodes CDR1 SGHTA and CDR2 FQGTGA.

This clonotype was observed many times. The chain recombines TRBV12-3 or TRBV12-4 with TRBJ2-5; D is uncertain. This CDR3 has 13 residues. Trimming removed 8 bases from V and 2 bases from J, with 12 bases in between. The CDR3 spells CASGLSAQETQYF. CDR3 nucleotide sequence: TGTGCCAGCGGTCTGTCGGCGCAAGAGACCCAGTACTTC.

The chain links TRBV7-2 to TRBJ1-2; the D is unclear. The V gene's germline CDR1 is SGHTA and CDR2 FQGNSA. CDR3 size: 15 residues. The ends were cut back, 1 base at V and 4 bases at J, with 13 bases in the middle. In DNA form, the CDR3 reads TGTGCCAGCAGCTTAGGTCCGCCGGATTCCTATGGCTACACCTTC. Amino acid sequence: CASSLGPPDSYGYTF.

To note about this clonotype: This may stem from a read error, because a much larger clone lies one nucleotide away. The chain carries TRBV14 and TRBJ2-3, with D maybe TRBD2 (6 bases). V gave up 6 bases and J gave up 0 bases, with 13 bases separating them. The CDR3 sequence is 15 residues long. The germline gives CDR1 SGHDN, CDR2 FVKESK. In nucleotides, the CDR3 is TGTGCCAGCAGTGAAGGAGGGCCAAGCACAGATACGCAGTATTTT. Encoded protein: CASSEGGPSTDTQYF.

The rearrangement joins TRBV25-1 to TRBJ1-1; unclear D gene. The CDR3 covers 17 residues. The V end was cut by 6 bases, the J end by 4 bases, with 24 bases between. Germline V CDR1 and CDR2: MGHDK, SYGVNS. CDR3: CASSPEGARRLGTEAFF. CDR3 DNA: TGTGCCAGCAGCCCCGAAGGTGCCAGGCGGTTGGGCACTGAAGCTTTCTTT.

Of note for this clonotype: A much larger clone sits a single nucleotide away, making a read error possible. V gene TRBV20-1 combines with J gene TRBJ2-5; D gene uncertain. Germline lookup yields CDR1 DFQATT and CDR2 SNEGSKA (reference sequence). V shed 7 bases and J shed 3 bases, with 6 bases lying between them. This CDR3 comprises 10 residues. The CDR3 spells CSVSEETQYF. The CDR3 DNA follows: TGCAGTGTTAGTGAAGAGACCCAGTACTTC.

The CDR3 loop is CSARPGTVNSPLHF. The DNA of the CDR3 is TGCAGTGCTAGACCCGGGACAGTCAATTCACCCCTCCACTTT. The chain couples TRBV20-1 to TRBJ1-6; 7 bases match TRBD1. This CDR3 is 14 amino acids long. Germline V CDR1 and CDR2: DFQATT, SNEGSKA (reference sequence). J was trimmed by 7 bases and V by 2 bases; bases with no gene match: 5.

The rearrangement joins TRBV15 to TRBJ1-2; D remains ambiguous. The CDR3 loop spans 15 amino acids. The V end lost 5 bases, the J end lost 2 bases, and 15 bases lay between the germline ends. Per the germline V gene, CDR1 is LNHNV and CDR2 is YYDKDF (reference sequence). CDR3 loop: CATSPPERPNYGYTF. The CDR3 DNA follows: TGTGCCACCAGCCCCCCGGAGCGGCCCAACTATGGCTACACCTTC.

V usage is TRBV27 and J usage is TRBJ2-1; D is unclear. Trimming stripped 10 bases from V and 0 bases from J, with 10 bases between. This CDR3 has 13 amino acids. CDR1 is MNHEY and CDR2 is SMNVEV in the germline V gene (reference sequence). In nucleotides, the CDR3 is TGTGCCAACTCGATGAGCTCCTACAATGAGCAGTTCTTC. It encodes CANSMSSYNEQFF.

This clonotype was seen a few times. The rearrangement joins TRBV24-1 to TRBJ2-5, with D maybe TRBD1 (5 bases). The CDR3 length is 15 residues. CDR1 is KGHDR and CDR2 is SFDVKD in the germline V gene. V lost 4 bases to trimming and J lost 1 base, with 12 bases between them. This CDR3 reads CATSDPDSLQETQYF. CDR3 sequence (DNA): TGTGCCACCAGTGACCCAGACAGCCTCCAAGAGACCCAGTACTTC.

This clonotype showed up many times. The chain is built from TRBV12-3 or TRBV12-4 and TRBJ1-4, with D unclear. The V end lost 1 base, the J end lost 2 bases, and 8 bases lay between the germline ends. The CDR3 is 15 amino acids. The CDR3 sequence is CASSLGTATNEKLFF. Here the CDR3 DNA reads TGTGCCAGCAGTTTAGGTACAGCCACTAATGAAAAACTGTTTTTT.

This clonotype was detected only a few times. The rearrangement uses TRBV29-1 and TRBJ2-1, with TRBD1 identical over 8 bases. Germline lookup yields CDR1 SQVTM and CDR2 ANQGSEA. The CDR3 runs to 13 residues. CDR3 in DNA: TGCAGTCAACGACAGGGGCGGTACAATGAGCAGTTCTTC. It codes for CSQRQGRYNEQFF.

This chain's CDR3 is CASSLSFGGTGELFF. As DNA, the CDR3 is TGTGCCAGCAGTTTATCGTTCGGGGGGACCGGGGAGCTGTTTTTT. The genes are TRBV27 and TRBJ2-2; 7 nucleotides match TRBD2. Germline CDR1 is MNHEY and CDR2 is SMNVEV (reference sequence). This CDR3 is built from 15 residues. J was trimmed by 5 bases and V by 0 bases; bases with no gene match: 3.

In its sample, this clonotype was seen once. The chain carries TRBV27 and TRBJ2-1; TRBD2 matches 12 bases. V trimming: 5 bases; J trimming: 15 bases; junction bases outside the gene matches: 14. The germline V gene has CDR1 MNHEY and CDR2 SMNVEV (reference sequence). The CDR3 extends over 15 amino acids. The CDR3 protein is CASSPYASGGASRFF. In DNA form, the CDR3 reads TGTGCCAGCAGTCCCTACGCTAGCGGGGGGGCCTCGCGGTTCTTC.

This sequence joins TRBV19 and TRBJ1-4; 7 bases align to TRBD1. V gave up 7 bases and J gave up 7 bases; unmatched junction bases: 6. The CDR3 extends over 13 amino acids. From germline, CDR1 is LNHDA and CDR2 SQIVND (reference sequence). The CDR3 reads CASTLDRSEKLFF. The DNA of the CDR3 is TGTGCCAGTACCCTGGACAGGAGTGAAAAACTGTTTTTT. The full variable domain, with the rest looked up from reference TRBV19 and TRBJ1-4, is DGGITQSPKYLFRKEGQNVTLSCEQNLNHDAMYWYRQDPGQGLRLIYYSQIVNDFQKGDIAEGYSVSREKKESFPLTVTSAQKNPTAFYLCASTLDRSEKLFFGSGTQLSVL.

This clonotype was counted between two and nine times. V usage is TRBV6-2 or TRBV6-3 and J usage is TRBJ1-1; TRBD1 agrees at 7 bases. The CDR3 is 13 amino acids. After removal of 2 bases from V and 5 bases from J, the junction contained 2 bases not matched to a gene. Germline V gene data show CDR1 as MNHEY and CDR2 as SVGEGT. The CDR3 DNA is TGTGCCAGCAGTTACGCAGGGGGGACTGAAGCTTTCTTT. Translation: CASSYAGGTEAFF.

This chain links TRBV4-2 with TRBJ2-1; the D gene is possibly TRBD2 (6 bases). The CDR3 totals 15 residues. The germline CDR1 and CDR2 sequences are LGHNA and YNFKEQ. V lost 1 base and J lost 8, with 15 bases in between. The CDR3 loop reads CASSQAASVVHEQFF. DNA for the CDR3: TGTGCCAGCAGCCAAGCGGCTAGCGTTGTCCATGAGCAGTTCTTC.

V usage is TRBV2 and J usage is TRBJ2-3, with 9 bases lining up with TRBD2. The CDR3 contains 12 residues. Germline V lookup: CDR1 SNHLY, CDR2 FYNNEI. With 10 bases clipped from V and 4 bases from J, the junction kept 3 bases outside the gene matches. The CDR3 nucleotides read TGTGCCACTCGACTAGCGGCAGATACGCAGTATTTT. It encodes CATRLAADTQYF.

V and J are TRBV5-4 and TRBJ2-1; 10 nucleotides match TRBD1. CDR1 and CDR2 from the germline V gene are SGHNT and YYREEE (reference sequence). With 4 bases clipped from V and 10 bases from J, the junction kept 14 bases outside the gene matches. The length of the CDR3 is 16 residues. Here the CDR3 reads CASSPGQGIGIIEQFF. CDR3 DNA sequence: TGTGCCAGCAGCCCGGGACAGGGGATTGGTATTATCGAGCAGTTCTTC.

V is TRBV29-1 and J is TRBJ1-4, with 8 nucleotides matching TRBD1. The CDR3 spans 13 residues. Trimming removed 6 bases from V and 5 bases from J; junction bases left unmatched: 5. Per germline, CDR1 SQVTM and CDR2 ANQGSEA. The CDR3: CSVLGQENEKLFF. The CDR3 coding sequence is TGCAGCGTCCTGGGACAGGAGAATGAAAAACTGTTTTTT.

The chain links TRBV28 to TRBJ2-1, with D uncertain. Germline-derived CDR1 and CDR2 are MDHEN and SYDVKM. The CDR3 length is 10 residues. Deletions cut 6 bases from V and 9 bases from J, with 6 bases between. In nucleotides, the CDR3 is TGTGCCAGCAGCTCGCGTGAGCAGTTCTTC. Its protein is CASSSREQFF. Looking up the rest from reference TRBV28 and TRBJ2-1 gives the full variable domain: DVKVTQSSRYLVKRTGEKVFLECVQDMDHENMFWYRQDPGLGLRLIYFSYDVKMKEKGDIPEGYSVSREKKERFSLILESASTNQTSMYLCASSSREQFFGPGTRLTVL.

The chain recombines TRBV10-3 with TRBJ2-3, with 7 bases aligning to TRBD1. V was pared by 2 bases and J by 0 bases, with 17 bases of the junction left unmatched. Germline-derived CDR1 and CDR2 are ENHRY and SYGVKD. The CDR3 runs 20 residues. The CDR3 nucleotides are TGTGCCATCAGTGAGCCAAGACAGGGCCTTCCTCAATCTAGCACAGATACGCAGTATTTT. Its protein is CAISEPRQGLPQSSTDTQYF.

This clonotype has a count of ten or more. The chain uses TRBV29-1 and TRBJ1-2; 12 positions agree with TRBD1. In germline, CDR1 is SQVTM, CDR2 ANQGSEA. V trimming: 7 bases; J trimming: 7 bases; junction bases outside the gene matches: 4. The CDR3 totals 12 residues. This CDR3 is CSAGTGGSGYTF. The CDR3 DNA is TGCAGCGCAGGGACAGGGGGCAGTGGCTACACCTTC.

This clonotype was detected only once. The rearrangement joins TRBV10-2 to TRBJ2-1; no clear D. CDR3 length equals 16 residues. Germline V gives CDR1 WSHSY, CDR2 SAAADI. V dropped 10 bases and J dropped 0 bases, with 19 bases sitting between them. The CDR3 bases are TGCGCCAACGGTGACTTACCTGTGAGCTCCTACAATGAGCAGTTCTTC. It is translated as CANGDLPVSSYNEQFF.

The chain is built from TRBV2 and TRBJ2-3, with D possibly matching TRBD1 (5 bases). Per germline, CDR1 SNHLY and CDR2 FYNNEI. V gave up 6 bases and J gave up 4 bases, with 14 bases separating them. The CDR3 has 14 residues. In nucleotides, the CDR3 is TGTGCCAGCAGGCCCCAAGGGGCGTCAGATACGCAGTATTTT. Its protein is CASRPQGASDTQYF.

V and J are TRBV12-3 or TRBV12-4 and TRBJ1-5; D is perhaps TRBD1 (5 bases). The V end was cut by 5 bases, the J end by 6 bases, with 14 bases between. The CDR3 runs 14 residues. The CDR3 coding sequence is TGTGCCAGCAGTGCCCCTCCGGGGGGTCAGCCCCAGCATTTT. It is translated as CASSAPPGGQPQHF.

V and J are TRBV5-1 and TRBJ2-3, with 7 bases matching TRBD1. The CDR3 is 15 residues long. The ends lost 3 bases at V and 0 bases at J; junction bases unmatched: 4. Germline V gives CDR1 SGHRS, CDR2 YFSETQ. CDR3 sequence (DNA): TGCGCCAGCAGCTCGGGACAGTTTAGCACAGATACGCAGTATTTT. The encoded protein is CASSSGQFSTDTQYF.